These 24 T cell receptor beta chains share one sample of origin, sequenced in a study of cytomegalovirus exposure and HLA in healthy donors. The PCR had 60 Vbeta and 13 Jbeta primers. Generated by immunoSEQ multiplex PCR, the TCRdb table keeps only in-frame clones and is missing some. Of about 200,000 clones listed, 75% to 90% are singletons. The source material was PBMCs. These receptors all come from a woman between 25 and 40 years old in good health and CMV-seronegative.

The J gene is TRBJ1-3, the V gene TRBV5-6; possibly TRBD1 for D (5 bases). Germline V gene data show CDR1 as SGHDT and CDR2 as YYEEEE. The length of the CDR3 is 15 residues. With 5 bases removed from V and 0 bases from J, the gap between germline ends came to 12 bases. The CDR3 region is CASSFGAASGNTIYF. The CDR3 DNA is TGTGCCAGCAGTTTTGGGGCCGCCTCTGGAAACACCATATATTTT.

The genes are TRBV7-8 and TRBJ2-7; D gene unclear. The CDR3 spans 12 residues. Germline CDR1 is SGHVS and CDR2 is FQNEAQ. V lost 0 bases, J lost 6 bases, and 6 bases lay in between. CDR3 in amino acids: CASSLARSEQYF. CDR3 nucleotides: TGTGCCAGCAGCTTAGCGAGGAGCGAGCAGTACTTC.

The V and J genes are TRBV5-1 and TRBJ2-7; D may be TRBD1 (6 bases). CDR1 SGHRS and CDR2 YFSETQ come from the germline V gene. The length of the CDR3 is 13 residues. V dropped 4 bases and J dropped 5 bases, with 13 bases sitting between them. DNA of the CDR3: TGCGCCAGCAGCAGCGACAGGCAGCACGAGCAGTACTTC. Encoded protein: CASSSDRQHEQYF. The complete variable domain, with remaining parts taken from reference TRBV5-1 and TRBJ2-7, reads KAGVTQTPRYLIKTRGQQVTLSCSPISGHRSVSWYQQTPGQGLQFLFEYFSETQRNKGNFPGRFSGRQFSNSRSEMNVSTLELGDSALYLCASSSDRQHEQYFGPGTRLTVT.

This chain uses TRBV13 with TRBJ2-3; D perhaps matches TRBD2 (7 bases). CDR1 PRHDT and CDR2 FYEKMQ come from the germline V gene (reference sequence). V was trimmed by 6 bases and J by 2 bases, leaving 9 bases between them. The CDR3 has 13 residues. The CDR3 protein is CASSRGATDTQYF. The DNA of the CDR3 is TGTGCCAGCAGTCGGGGGGCCACAGATACGCAGTATTTT.

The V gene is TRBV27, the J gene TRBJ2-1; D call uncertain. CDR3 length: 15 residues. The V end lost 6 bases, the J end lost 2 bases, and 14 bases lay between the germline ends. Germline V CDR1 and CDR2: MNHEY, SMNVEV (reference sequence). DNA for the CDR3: TGTGCCAGCAGCCCAGATATTGGCCCCTACAATGAGCAGTTCTTC. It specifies CASSPDIGPYNEQFF.

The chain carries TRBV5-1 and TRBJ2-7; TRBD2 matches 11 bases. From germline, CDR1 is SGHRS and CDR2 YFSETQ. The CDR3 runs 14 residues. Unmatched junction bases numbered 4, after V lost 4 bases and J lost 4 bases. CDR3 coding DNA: TGCGCCAGCAGCCCCGGGACTAGCGGATACGAGCAGTACTTC. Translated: CASSPGTSGYEQYF.

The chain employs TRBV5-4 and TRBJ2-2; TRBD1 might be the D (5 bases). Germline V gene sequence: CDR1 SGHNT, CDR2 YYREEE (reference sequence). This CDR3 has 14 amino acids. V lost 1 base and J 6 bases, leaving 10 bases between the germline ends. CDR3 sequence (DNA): TGTGCCAGCAGCTTGTCGACAGACGCCGGGGAGCTGTTTTTT. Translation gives CASSLSTDAGELFF.

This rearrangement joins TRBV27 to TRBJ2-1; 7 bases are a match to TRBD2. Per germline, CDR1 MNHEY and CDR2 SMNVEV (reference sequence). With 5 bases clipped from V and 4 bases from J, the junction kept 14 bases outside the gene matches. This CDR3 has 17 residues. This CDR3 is CASSRSPGTTTYNEQFF. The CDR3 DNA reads TGTGCCAGCAGTAGAAGCCCCGGGACTACAACTTACAATGAGCAGTTCTTC.

The chain's CDR3 is CASSPGTAQETQYF. The CDR3 DNA sequence: TGTGCCAGCAGCCCAGGGACAGCTCAAGAGACCCAGTACTTC. The rearrangement joins TRBV11-2 to TRBJ2-5, with 7 nucleotides matching TRBD1. Germline lookup yields CDR1 SGHAT and CDR2 FQNNGV. The length of the CDR3 is 14 residues. V was clipped by 5 bases and J by 2 bases; unmatched bases: 5.

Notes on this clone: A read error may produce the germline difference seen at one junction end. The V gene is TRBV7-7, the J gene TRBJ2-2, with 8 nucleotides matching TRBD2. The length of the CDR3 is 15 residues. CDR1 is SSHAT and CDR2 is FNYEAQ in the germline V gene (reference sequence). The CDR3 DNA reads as TGTGCTAGCAGCCCAACTAGCGGGAACACCGGGGAGCTGTTTTTT. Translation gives CASSPTSGNTGELFF.

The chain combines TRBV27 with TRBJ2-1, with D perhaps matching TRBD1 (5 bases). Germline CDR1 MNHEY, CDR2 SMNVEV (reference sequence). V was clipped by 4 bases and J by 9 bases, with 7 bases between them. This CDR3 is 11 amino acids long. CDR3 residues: CASSSTGEQFF. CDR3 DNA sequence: TGTGCCAGCAGTTCTACAGGTGAGCAGTTCTTC.

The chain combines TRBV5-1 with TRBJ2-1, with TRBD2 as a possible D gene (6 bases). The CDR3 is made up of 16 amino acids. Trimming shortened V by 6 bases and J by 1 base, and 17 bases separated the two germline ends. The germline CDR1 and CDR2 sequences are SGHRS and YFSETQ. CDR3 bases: TGCGCCAGCACGCGGGAACAGATCACTTCCTACAATGAGCAGTTCTTC. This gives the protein CASTREQITSYNEQFF.

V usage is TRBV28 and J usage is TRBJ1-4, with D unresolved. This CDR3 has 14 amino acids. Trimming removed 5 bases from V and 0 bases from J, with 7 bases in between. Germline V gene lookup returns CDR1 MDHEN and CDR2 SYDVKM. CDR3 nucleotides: TGTGCCAGCAGTGACGGAGCAACTAATGAAAAACTGTTTTTT. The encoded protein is CASSDGATNEKLFF.

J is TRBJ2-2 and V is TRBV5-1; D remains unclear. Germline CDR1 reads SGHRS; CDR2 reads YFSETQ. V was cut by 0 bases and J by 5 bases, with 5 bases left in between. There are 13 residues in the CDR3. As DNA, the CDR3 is TGCGCCAGCAGCTTGGACGGGACCGGGGAGCTGTTTTTT. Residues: CASSLDGTGELFF. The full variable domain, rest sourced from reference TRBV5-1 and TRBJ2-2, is KAGVTQTPRYLIKTRGQQVTLSCSPISGHRSVSWYQQTPGQGLQFLFEYFSETQRNKGNFPGRFSGRQFSNSRSEMNVSTLELGDSALYLCASSLDGTGELFFGEGSRLTVL.

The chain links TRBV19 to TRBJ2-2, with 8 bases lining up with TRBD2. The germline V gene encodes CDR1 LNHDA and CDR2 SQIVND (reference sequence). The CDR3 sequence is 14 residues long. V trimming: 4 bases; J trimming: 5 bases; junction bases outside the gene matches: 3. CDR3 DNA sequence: TGTGCCAGTAGTAACCTAGCGGGTACCGGGGAGCTGTTTTTT. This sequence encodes CASSNLAGTGELFF.

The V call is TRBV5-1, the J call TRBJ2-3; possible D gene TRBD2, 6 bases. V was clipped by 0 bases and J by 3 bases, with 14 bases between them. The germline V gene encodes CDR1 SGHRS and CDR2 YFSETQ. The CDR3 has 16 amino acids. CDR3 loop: CASSLGQGRGTDTQYF. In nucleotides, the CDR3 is TGCGCCAGCAGCTTGGGGCAGGGACGGGGGACAGATACGCAGTATTTT.

This CDR3 reads CASRILVVPGQVGHNEQFF. The DNA for the CDR3 is TGTGCCAGCAGGATCCTCGTGGTACCGGGACAGGTGGGGCACAATGAGCAGTTCTTC. V gene TRBV5-4 combines with J gene TRBJ2-1; 8 bases fit TRBD1. Germline V gene lookup returns CDR1 SGHNT and CDR2 YYREEE (reference sequence). This CDR3 comprises 19 residues. The V segment lost 5 bases and the J segment 5 bases; nucleotides outside the gene matches: 21.

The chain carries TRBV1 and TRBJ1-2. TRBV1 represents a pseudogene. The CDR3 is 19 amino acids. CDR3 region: CTSSQAALRSEQGGKGYTF. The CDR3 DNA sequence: TGCACCAGCAGCCAGGCGGCCCTAAGGTCGGAACAGGGAGGGAAAGGCTACACCTTC.

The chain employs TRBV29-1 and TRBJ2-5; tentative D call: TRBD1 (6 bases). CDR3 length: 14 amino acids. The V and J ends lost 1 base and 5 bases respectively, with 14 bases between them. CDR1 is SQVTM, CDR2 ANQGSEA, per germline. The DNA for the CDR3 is TGCAGCGTTGAAGGGCTAGGGGGTCGGGAGACCCAGTACTTC. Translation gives CSVEGLGGRETQYF.

CDR3 bases: TGCGCCAGCAGAGCCCTTAACGCCGTAGGACAGGGGATTTACTATGGCTACACCTTC. Translated: CASRALNAVGQGIYYGYTF. The J gene is TRBJ1-2, the V gene TRBV5-1; TRBD1 matches at 9 bases. CDR3 length equals 19 residues. After removal of 5 bases from V and 3 bases from J, the junction contained 20 bases not matched to a gene. CDR1 is SGHRS, CDR2 YFSETQ, per germline.

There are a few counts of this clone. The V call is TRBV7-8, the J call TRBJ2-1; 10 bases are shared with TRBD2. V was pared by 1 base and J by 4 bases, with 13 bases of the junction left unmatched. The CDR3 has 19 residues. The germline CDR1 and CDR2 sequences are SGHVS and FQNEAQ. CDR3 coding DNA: TGTGCCAGCAGCTTAGGGTCTTGGGCTAGCGGGGGCCATTACAATGAGCAGTTCTTC. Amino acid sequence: CASSLGSWASGGHYNEQFF.

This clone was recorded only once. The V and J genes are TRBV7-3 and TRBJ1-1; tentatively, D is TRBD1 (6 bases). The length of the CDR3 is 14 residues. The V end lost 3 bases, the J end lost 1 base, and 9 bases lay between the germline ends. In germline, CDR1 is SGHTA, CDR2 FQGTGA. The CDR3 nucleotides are TGTGCCAGCAGCTTTTCGGGACAGAACACTGAAGCTTTCTTT. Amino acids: CASSFSGQNTEAFF.

The CDR3 bases are TGCGCCAGCAGCTTTGCTGGGACAAACGAGGAGACCCAGTACTTC. It translates to CASSFAGTNEETQYF. This sequence joins TRBV4-1 and TRBJ2-5; D is perhaps TRBD1 (6 bases). The germline V gene has CDR1 MGHRA and CDR2 YSYEKL. This CDR3 is built from 15 residues. Trimming took off 5 bases at V and 5 bases at J, with 18 bases between the two ends.

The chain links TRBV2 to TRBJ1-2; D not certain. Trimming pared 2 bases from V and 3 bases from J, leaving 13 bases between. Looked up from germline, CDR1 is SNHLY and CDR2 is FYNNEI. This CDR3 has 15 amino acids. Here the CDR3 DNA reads TGTGCCAGCAGTGAATGGGAGGGCACCTACTATGGCTACACCTTC. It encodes CASSEWEGTYYGYTF.